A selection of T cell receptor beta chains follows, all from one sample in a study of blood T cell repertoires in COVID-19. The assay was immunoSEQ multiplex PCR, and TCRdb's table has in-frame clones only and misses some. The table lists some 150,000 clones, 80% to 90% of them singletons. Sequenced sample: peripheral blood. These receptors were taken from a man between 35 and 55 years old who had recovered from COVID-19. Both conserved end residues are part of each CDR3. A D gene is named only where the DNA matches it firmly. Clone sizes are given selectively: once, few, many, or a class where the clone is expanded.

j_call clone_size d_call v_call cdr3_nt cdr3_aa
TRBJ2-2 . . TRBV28 TGTGCCAGCAGTTTAAGCGGCGGGGCGCAGGGGGAGCTGTTTTTT CASSLSGGAQGELFF
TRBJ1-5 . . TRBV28 TGTGCCAGCAGTCAACAGGGAGTAAAGCCCCAGCATTTT CASSQQGVKPQHF
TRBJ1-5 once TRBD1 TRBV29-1 TGCAGCGTCGCCCAGGGGGCTAAACAGCCCCAGCATTTT CSVAQGAKQPQHF
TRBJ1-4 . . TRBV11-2 TGTGCCAGCAGCTTAGAGCCCGCGGGTGGAAGTGAAAAACTGTTTTTT CASSLEPAGGSEKLFF
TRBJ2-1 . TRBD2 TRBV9 TGTGCCAGCAGCGTACAGGGACTAGCGGGGGGCAGGGATGAGCAGTTCTTC CASSVQGLAGGRDEQFF
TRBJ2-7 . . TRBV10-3 TGTGCCATCAGTGAGTTGGCAGAGCAGTACTTC CAISELAEQYF
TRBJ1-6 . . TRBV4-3 TGCGCCAGCAGCCAAGATCAGGGTGAGGCTTCACCCCTCCACTTT CASSQDQGEASPLHF
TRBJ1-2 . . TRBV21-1 TGTGCCAGCAGCAAAGGGCAGGACTATGGCTACACCTTC CASSKGQDYGYTF
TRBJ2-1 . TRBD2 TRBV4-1 TGCGCCAGCAGCCAAGAACCAGCGGGGCCCTACAATGAGCAGTTCTTC CASSQEPAGPYNEQFF
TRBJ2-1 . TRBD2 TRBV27 TGTGCCAGCAGTTTATCGAGGGAGGGGATTGGTGAGCAGTTCTTC CASSLSREGIGEQFF
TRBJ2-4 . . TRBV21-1 TGTGCCAGCGGGCGACCCACAGCCAAAAACATTCAGTACTTC CASGRPTAKNIQYF
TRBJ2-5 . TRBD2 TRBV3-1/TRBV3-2 TGTGCCAGCAGCCCCGGACTAGCGGGGGCCGGGGAGACCCAGTACTTC CASSPGLAGAGETQYF
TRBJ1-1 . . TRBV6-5 TGTGCCAGCAGGGAGGACAGTAGGGCTTTCTTT CASREDSRAFF
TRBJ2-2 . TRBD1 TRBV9 TGTGCCAGCAGCGGGGGGACAGGCGGGGAGCTGTTTTTT CASSGGTGGELFF
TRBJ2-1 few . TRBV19 TGTGCCAGTGTCGGCCTAGACTTAAATGAGCAGTTCTTC CASVGLDLNEQFF
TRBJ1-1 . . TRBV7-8 TGTGCCAGCAATAAGGAGGGATCGAACACTGAAGCTTTCTTT CASNKEGSNTEAFF
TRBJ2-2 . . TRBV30 TGTGCCTCTACCCCCGAGGGTGGGGTCCCTACCGGGGAGCTGTTTTTT CASTPEGGVPTGELFF
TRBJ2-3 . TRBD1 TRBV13 TGTGCCAGCAGCTTAGTTCTGGGGACAGGGGGCGCGAGTACGCAGTATTTT CASSLVLGTGGASTQYF
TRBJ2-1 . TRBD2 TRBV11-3 TGTGCCAGCAGCCAGACTAGCGGGGGCCACTACAATGAGCAGTTCTTC CASSQTSGGHYNEQFF
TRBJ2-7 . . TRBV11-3 TGTGCCAGCAGCACCGAGGGTTCCTACGAGCAGTACTTC CASSTEGSYEQYF
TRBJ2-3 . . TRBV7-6 TGTGCCAGCAGCTCCCAGGGGTTCGGCACAGATACGCAGTATTTT CASSSQGFGTDTQYF
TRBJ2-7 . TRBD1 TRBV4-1 TGCGCCAGCAGCCGGGCCCCGGGACAGGGCAGCTACGAGCAGTACTTC CASSRAPGQGSYEQYF
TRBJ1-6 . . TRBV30 TGTGCCTTCACTCGAGGCGCCTCAGGGACAAATTCACCCCTCCACTTT CAFTRGASGTNSPLHF
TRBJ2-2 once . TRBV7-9 TGTGCCAGCAGCTTCCGGGGAGACCCCGGGGAGCTGTTTTTT CASSFRGDPGELFF
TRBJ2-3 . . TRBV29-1 TGCAGCGTTACCGGACAGTCCATCGCAGATACGCAGTATTTT CSVTGQSIADTQYF
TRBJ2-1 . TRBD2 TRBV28 TGTGCCAGCATAGGGCTAGCGGAAAATGAGCAGTTCTTC CASIGLAENEQFF
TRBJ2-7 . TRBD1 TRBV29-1 TGCAGCGTCTTGGGGACAGGGAGGAACGAGCAGTACTTC CSVLGTGRNEQYF
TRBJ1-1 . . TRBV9 TGTGCCAGCAGCTCAGGGCCAGGGCTCACTGAAGCTTTCTTT CASSSGPGLTEAFF
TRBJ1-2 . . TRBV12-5 TGTGCTAGTGGTTTGGAGTTACCAGTTTATGGCTACACCTTC CASGLELPVYGYTF
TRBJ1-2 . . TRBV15 TGTGCCACCAGCCTACTAGGGGGGGCAGTGAATAAGCTATATGGCTATGGCTACACCTTC CATSLLGGAVNKLYGYGYTF
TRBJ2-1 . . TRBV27 TGTGCCAGCAGTCCATTACTCGCTCGCTACAATGAGCAGTTCTTC CASSPLLARYNEQFF
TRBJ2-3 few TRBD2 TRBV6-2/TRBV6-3 TGTGCCAGCAGTTACGGCGCGACTAGCGGGTGGGGGAGCACAGATACGCAGTATTTT CASSYGATSGWGSTDTQYF
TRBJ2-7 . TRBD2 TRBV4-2 TGTGCCAGCAGCCAAGAACTTGGGGGGGCCTACGAGCAGTACTTC CASSQELGGAYEQYF
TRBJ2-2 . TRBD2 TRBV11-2 TGTGCCAGCAGCTTCGCACCGACTAGCGGGGGCACCGGGGAGCTGTTTTTT CASSFAPTSGGTGELFF
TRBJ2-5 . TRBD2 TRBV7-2 TGTGCCAGCAGCTTAACTAGCGGGGGAGAAGAGACCCAGTACTTC CASSLTSGGEETQYF
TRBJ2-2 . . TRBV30 TGTGCCTGGAGTGGGGCCCTCACCGGGGAGCTGTTTTTT CAWSGALTGELFF
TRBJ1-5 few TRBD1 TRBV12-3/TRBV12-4 TGTGCCAGCCGACAGGGGAGCAATCAGCCCCAGCATTTT CASRQGSNQPQHF
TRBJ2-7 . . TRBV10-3 TGTGCCATCAGTCGGGACACCTTAACTCCCTACGAGCAGTACTTC CAISRDTLTPYEQYF
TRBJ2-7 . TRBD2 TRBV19 TGTGCCAGTAGCCATTCTCCAACTAGCGGGTACTCCTACGAGCAGTACTTC CASSHSPTSGYSYEQYF
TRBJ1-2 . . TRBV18 TGTGCCAGCTCACCAGGACAGTCCTATGGCTACACCTTC CASSPGQSYGYTF
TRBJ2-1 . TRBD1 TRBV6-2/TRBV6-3 TGTGCCAGCAGTCGGGGACAGGGGTTGGGCGATGAGCAGTTCTTC CASSRGQGLGDEQFF